The 31 T cell receptor beta chains presented below share a single source sample, sequenced in a study of T cell responses to AZD1222 COVID-19 vaccine. The repertoire was sequenced with immunoSEQ multiplex PCR; TCRdb's copy has only in-frame clones and lacks some. The table lists tens of thousands of clones, approximately 85% of them singletons. Sample: peripheral blood, taken on day 0 of AZD1222 vaccination. These receptors originate from an adult in good health.

The V and J genes are TRBV19 and TRBJ2-7, with a weak D call TRBD2 (5 bases). Germline loops: CDR1 LNHDA, CDR2 SQIVND (reference sequence). This CDR3 spans 14 amino acids. Trimming took off 6 bases at V and 0 bases at J, with 12 bases between the two ends. DNA of the CDR3: TGTGCCAGTAGCGTAGGAGGTCACTCCTACGAGCAGTACTTC. This translates into CASSVGGHSYEQYF.

V and J are TRBV12-3 or TRBV12-4 and TRBJ2-3; D remains unclear. CDR3 length: 13 amino acids. V lost 5 bases, J lost 4 bases, and 10 bases lay in between. The CDR3 DNA sequence: TGTGCCAGCAGTCCTAGGGTCTCAGATACGCAGTATTTT. Protein: CASSPRVSDTQYF.

The J gene is TRBJ2-1, the V gene TRBV29-1, with D possibly matching TRBD1 (6 bases). Trimming shortened V by 3 bases and J by 4 bases, and 10 bases separated the two germline ends. Germline V gene lookup returns CDR1 SQVTM and CDR2 ANQGSEA. The CDR3 contains 13 residues. CDR3 in DNA: TGCAGCGTTGAGGCTACAGGGTACAATGAGCAGTTCTTC. Residues: CSVEATGYNEQFF.

CDR3 loop: CASSQDLGASFYEQYF. The DNA of the CDR3 is TGTGCCAGCAGCCAAGACCTGGGGGCTAGCTTCTACGAGCAGTACTTC. The rearrangement joins TRBV4-2 to TRBJ2-7, with D possibly TRBD1 on 6 matching bases. Germline V gives CDR1 LGHNA, CDR2 YNFKEQ. Trimming removed 0 bases from V and 3 bases from J, with 15 bases in between. The CDR3 totals 16 residues.

This clone is medium-sized by share. V is TRBV19 and J is TRBJ1-2, with D tentatively TRBD1 (6 bases). This CDR3 comprises 14 residues. CDR1 and CDR2 (germline): LNHDA, SQIVND (reference sequence). V lost 4 bases and J 0 bases, leaving 9 bases between the germline ends. The CDR3 loop reads CASSNTGTNYGYTF. The CDR3 bases are TGTGCCAGTAGTAATACAGGGACTAACTATGGCTACACCTTC.

The CDR3 nucleotides are TGTGCCAGCAGTTCCGGGACTTTCGACAATGAGCAGTTCTTC. This encodes CASSSGTFDNEQFF. This chain connects TRBV2 to TRBJ2-1, with a weak D call TRBD2 (6 bases). Deletions cut 5 bases from V and 5 bases from J, with 13 bases between. This CDR3 spans 14 amino acids. Germline values: CDR1 SNHLY, CDR2 FYNNEI.

The table lists this clone with a few counts. The CDR3 DNA reads as TGTGCCATTAAGGGGGCGTTTAGCACAGATACGCAGTATTTT. Protein: CAIKGAFSTDTQYF. The chain uses TRBV10-3 and TRBJ2-3, with 7 bases fitting TRBD1. The J segment lost 0 bases and the V segment lost 9 bases, leaving 6 bases of the junction unmatched. CDR3 length equals 14 residues. Germline V lookup: CDR1 ENHRY, CDR2 SYGVKD.

This rearrangement joins TRBV10-2 to TRBJ2-1, with 10 bases aligning to TRBD1. V lost 10 bases and J lost 5; bases outside the gene matches: 11. This CDR3 comprises 15 residues. Germline values: CDR1 WSHSY, CDR2 SAAADI. This CDR3 reads CATSRQGAWDNEQFF. CDR3 nucleotide sequence: TGCGCCACCTCAAGACAGGGGGCTTGGGACAATGAGCAGTTCTTC.

This clone was recorded once. The chain joins TRBV15 to TRBJ2-1; the match to TRBD2 covers 8 bases. There are 17 residues in the CDR3. V was pared by 5 bases and J by 2 bases, with 11 bases of the junction left unmatched. Germline-derived CDR1 and CDR2 are LNHNV and YYDKDF (reference sequence). The CDR3 sequence: CATSGAPGGATYNEQFF. The CDR3 DNA reads TGTGCCACCAGCGGGGCCCCGGGGGGGGCTACCTACAATGAGCAGTTCTTC.

This clone was counted once. The chain couples TRBV7-6 to TRBJ1-6, with unresolved D. V lost 1 base and J 11 bases, leaving 9 bases between the germline ends. The CDR3 runs 13 residues. From germline, CDR1 is SGHVS and CDR2 FNYEAQ. CDR3 protein: CASSLGFLAPLHF. The CDR3 DNA reads as TGTGCCAGCAGCTTAGGCTTCCTGGCACCCCTCCACTTT.

V and J are TRBV20-1 and TRBJ2-1; D is unclear. The CDR3 spans 10 residues. V lost 5 bases, J lost 3 bases, and 2 bases lay in between. Germline V gives CDR1 DFQATT, CDR2 SNEGSKA (reference sequence). CDR3 nucleotides: TGCAGTGCTTACTACAATGAGCAGTTCTTC. The encoded protein is CSAYYNEQFF.

The V gene is TRBV29-1, the J gene TRBJ1-1; 7 nucleotides align to TRBD1. CDR1 SQVTM and CDR2 ANQGSEA come from the germline V gene. CDR3 length: 13 residues. V lost 5 bases to trimming and J lost 4 bases; unmatched junction nucleotides: 7. CDR3: CSVFDRAGTEAFF. The CDR3 bases are TGCAGCGTTTTCGACAGGGCCGGCACTGAAGCTTTCTTT.

This clone has only one observation. The chain carries TRBV25-1 and TRBJ2-7, with TRBD2 identical over 10 bases. The junction had 6 bases not matched to a gene; V was cut back by 2 bases and J by 2 bases. CDR1 is MGHDK and CDR2 is SYGVNS in the germline V gene. The length of the CDR3 is 16 residues. CDR3 loop: CASSEAGTSVTYEQYF. CDR3 DNA sequence: TGTGCCAGCAGTGAAGCCGGGACTAGCGTAACCTACGAGCAGTACTTC.

CDR3 in amino acids: CASSSMGYTDTQYF. CDR3 DNA sequence: TGTGCCAGCAGCTCCATGGGATACACAGATACGCAGTATTTT. The rearrangement uses TRBV7-9 and TRBJ2-3; D is undetermined. Trimming took 4 bases from V and 2 from J, leaving 10 bases between them. In germline, CDR1 is SEHNR, CDR2 FQNEAQ (reference sequence). The CDR3 loop spans 14 amino acids.

The chain couples TRBV20-1 to TRBJ2-2; D not resolved. The V end was cut by 5 bases, the J end by 4 bases, with 5 bases between. This CDR3 is 11 amino acids long. The V gene's germline CDR1 is DFQATT and CDR2 SNEGSKA (reference sequence). The DNA for the CDR3 is TGCAGTGCTTACAGCACCGGGGAGCTGTTTTTT. Its protein is CSAYSTGELFF.

The CDR3 DNA reads TGTGCCAGCAGCTCGACTAGCGGGGGTAGCTCCTACAATGAGCAGTTCTTC. Protein: CASSSTSGGSSYNEQFF. V usage is TRBV7-6 and J usage is TRBJ2-1; 12 bases match TRBD2. Looked up from germline, CDR1 is SGHVS and CDR2 is FNYEAQ. CDR3 length equals 17 residues. Trimming took 4 bases from V and 0 from J; bases not matched to a gene: 4.

The chain combines TRBV5-8 with TRBJ2-7; 7 bases agree with TRBD2. V dropped 0 bases and J dropped 2; count of bases not matched to a gene: 8. CDR3 length: 16 amino acids. In germline, CDR1 is SGHTS, CDR2 YDEGEE. CDR3 sequence: CASSLGGAGLPYEQYF. The CDR3 nucleotides read TGTGCCAGCAGCTTGGGGGGAGCGGGGCTCCCCTACGAGCAGTACTTC. Looking up the rest from reference TRBV5-8 and TRBJ2-7 gives the full variable domain: EAGVTQSPTHLIKTRGQQATLRCSPISGHTSVYWYQQALGLGLQFLLWYDEGEERNRGNFPPRFSGRQFPNYSSELNVNALELEDSALYLCASSLGGAGLPYEQYFGPGTRLTVT.

The V and J genes are TRBV28 and TRBJ2-1; TRBD1 aligns across 9 bases. J was trimmed by 10 bases and V by 6 bases; bases with no gene match: 13. This CDR3 has 15 residues. Germline V gene lookup returns CDR1 MDHEN and CDR2 SYDVKM. The CDR3 here is CASRTGTGKVGEQFF. Written as DNA, the CDR3 is TGTGCCAGCAGAACCGGGACAGGGAAGGTAGGGGAGCAGTTCTTC.

The rearrangement joins TRBV14 to TRBJ1-2; a weak D match, TRBD1 (6 bases). Germline V CDR1 and CDR2: SGHDN, FVKESK. CDR3 length: 14 amino acids. Trimming shortened V by 1 base and J by 2 bases, and 8 bases separated the two germline ends. CDR3 nucleotides: TGTGCCAGCAGCCAAGTAGGGGGAAACTATGGCTACACCTTC. It encodes CASSQVGGNYGYTF.

J is TRBJ2-3 and V is TRBV3-1 (or the pseudogene TRBV3-2); possibly TRBD1 for D (5 bases). The germline gives CDR1 LGHDT, CDR2 YNNKEL (reference sequence). V was trimmed by 4 bases and J by 2 bases, leaving 10 bases between them. The CDR3 loop spans 14 amino acids. CDR3 sequence (DNA): TGTGCCAGCAGCCCCCGACAGTCCACAGATACGCAGTATTTT. As protein: CASSPRQSTDTQYF.

The rearrangement links TRBV2 to TRBJ2-7; D unclear. The CDR3 spans 12 residues. Trimming cost V 3 bases and J 4 bases, with 7 bases left between them. Germline CDR1 SNHLY, CDR2 FYNNEI. CDR3 sequence (DNA): TGTGCCAGCAGTGAGTACGGATACGAGCAGTACTTC. Translating gives CASSEYGYEQYF.

The rearrangement joins TRBV20-1 to TRBJ1-4; D is unclear. CDR1 is DFQATT, CDR2 SNEGSKA, per germline (reference sequence). Trimming stripped 5 bases from V and 4 bases from J, with 5 bases between. There are 11 residues in the CDR3. CDR3 loop: CSAEINEKLFF. In DNA, the CDR3 is TGCAGTGCTGAGATTAATGAAAAACTGTTTTTT.

The rearrangement joins TRBV18 to TRBJ2-5, with 7 bases matching TRBD1. The CDR3 runs 13 residues. The germline gives CDR1 KGHSH, CDR2 LQKENI. Trimming removed 4 bases from V and 5 bases from J; junction bases left unmatched: 4. For the CDR3, the DNA is TGTGCCAGCTCACAGAAGACAGGGGAGACCCAGTACTTC. Translation: CASSQKTGETQYF.

This clone was detected once. V usage is TRBV19 and J usage is TRBJ2-5; 9 bases map to TRBD1. Germline values: CDR1 LNHDA, CDR2 SQIVND (reference sequence). The CDR3 has 16 amino acids. J was trimmed by 2 bases and V by 1 base; bases with no gene match: 5. The CDR3 protein is CASSIVYRGHQETQYF. CDR3 sequence (DNA): TGTGCCAGTAGTATAGTTTACAGGGGGCATCAAGAGACCCAGTACTTC.

The chain recombines TRBV5-4 with TRBJ2-1, with TRBD2 matching over 7 bases. This CDR3 spans 17 amino acids. V shed 0 bases and J 3 bases; nucleotides not matched to a gene: 9. Per the germline V gene, CDR1 is SGHNT and CDR2 is YYREEE (reference sequence). For the CDR3, the DNA is TGTGCCAGCAGCTTGGGAACCGGGGGGAGAATCTACAATGAGCAGTTCTTC. It codes for CASSLGTGGRIYNEQFF.

The chain combines TRBV18 with TRBJ2-2; D is uncertain. The V end was cut by 3 bases, the J end by 4 bases, with 15 bases between. The CDR3 has 16 amino acids. Germline CDR1 reads KGHSH; CDR2 reads LQKENI. The CDR3 is CASSPEPGRFTGELFF. In nucleotides, the CDR3 is TGTGCCAGCTCACCGGAACCAGGAAGGTTCACCGGGGAGCTGTTTTTT.

Remarks on this clone: One end of the junction does not line up with germline, which may come from a read error. The chain is built from TRBV7-7 and TRBJ2-1; 8 nucleotides line up with TRBD2. The CDR3 is made up of 16 amino acids. Germline V gene lookup returns CDR1 SSHAT and CDR2 FNYEAQ (reference sequence). The CDR3 reads CASSPGGVSSYNEQFF. The CDR3 DNA follows: TGTGCTAGCAGCCCCGGGGGGGTGAGCTCCTACAATGAGCAGTTCTTC.

V is TRBV28 and J is TRBJ1-2, with a weak D call TRBD1 (5 bases). V was trimmed by 3 bases and J by 11 bases, leaving 16 bases between them. The length of the CDR3 is 13 residues. Germline CDR1 MDHEN, CDR2 SYDVKM. The CDR3 here is CASSLGGPGYYTF. The CDR3 DNA reads TGTGCCAGCAGTTTGGGCGGCCCAGGGTATTACACCTTC.

This clone came up a few times. This rearrangement joins TRBV10-3 to TRBJ1-6; no firm D call. Trimming took 3 bases from V and 7 from J, leaving 7 bases between them. The CDR3 has 13 amino acids. Germline CDR1 ENHRY, CDR2 SYGVKD. The CDR3 sequence: CAISDSNNSPLHF. CDR3 in DNA: TGTGCCATCAGTGATTCCAACAATTCACCCCTCCACTTT.

The rearrangement links TRBV7-2 to TRBJ1-2; possible D gene TRBD1, 6 bases. Per the germline V gene, CDR1 is SGHTA and CDR2 is FQGNSA. The CDR3 is 15 residues long. V dropped 4 bases and J dropped 5 bases, with 17 bases sitting between them. This CDR3 is CASSSATGRGYGYTF. The CDR3 DNA reads TGTGCCAGCAGCTCCGCTACAGGGAGGGGGTATGGCTACACCTTC.

The chain employs TRBV5-5 and TRBJ1-1, with D maybe TRBD1 (6 bases). Between the trimmed V and J ends, which lost 0 bases and 2 bases, there was a span of 14 bases. The CDR3 consists of 16 residues. CDR1 SGHKS and CDR2 YYEKEE come from the germline V gene (reference sequence). This chain's CDR3 is CASSLVAGVGNTEAFF. Written as DNA, the CDR3 is TGTGCCAGCAGCTTGGTCGCAGGGGTAGGTAACACTGAAGCTTTCTTT. Full variable domain (rest looked up from reference TRBV5-5 and TRBJ1-1): DAGVTQSPTHLIKTRGQQVTLRCSPISGHKSVSWYQQVLGQGPQFIFQYYEKEERGRGNFPDRFSARQFPNYSSELNVNALLLGDSALYLCASSLVAGVGNTEAFFGQGTRLTVV.